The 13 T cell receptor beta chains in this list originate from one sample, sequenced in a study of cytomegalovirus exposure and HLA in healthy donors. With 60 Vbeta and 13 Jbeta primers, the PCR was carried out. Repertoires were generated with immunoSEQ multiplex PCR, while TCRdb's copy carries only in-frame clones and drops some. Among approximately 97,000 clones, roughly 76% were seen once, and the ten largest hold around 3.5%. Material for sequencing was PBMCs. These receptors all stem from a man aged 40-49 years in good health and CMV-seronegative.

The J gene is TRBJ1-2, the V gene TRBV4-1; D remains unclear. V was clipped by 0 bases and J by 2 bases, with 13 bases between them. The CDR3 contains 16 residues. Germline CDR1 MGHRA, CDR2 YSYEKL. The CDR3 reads CASSQDRSKTNYGYTF. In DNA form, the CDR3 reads TGCGCCAGCAGCCAAGATCGGAGCAAAACCAACTATGGCTACACCTTC.

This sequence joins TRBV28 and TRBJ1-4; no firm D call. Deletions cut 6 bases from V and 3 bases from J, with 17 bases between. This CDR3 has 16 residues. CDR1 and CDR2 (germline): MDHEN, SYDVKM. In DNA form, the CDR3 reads TGTGCCAGCAGGGTCGCCGGTCGAGGGCCTAATGAAAAACTGTTTTTT. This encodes CASRVAGRGPNEKLFF.

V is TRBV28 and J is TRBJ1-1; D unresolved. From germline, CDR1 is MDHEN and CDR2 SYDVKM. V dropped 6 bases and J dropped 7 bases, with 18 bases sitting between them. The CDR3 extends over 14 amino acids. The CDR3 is CASRHPYSTGEAFF. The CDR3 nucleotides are TGTGCCAGCAGACACCCATATTCAACGGGTGAAGCTTTCTTT.

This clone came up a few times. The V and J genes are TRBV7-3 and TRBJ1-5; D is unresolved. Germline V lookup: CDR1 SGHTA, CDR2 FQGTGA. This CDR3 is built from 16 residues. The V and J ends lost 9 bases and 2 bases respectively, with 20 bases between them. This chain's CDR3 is CARPTLGRGGNQPQHF. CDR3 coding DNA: TGTGCCAGACCAACACTCGGGAGAGGTGGCAATCAGCCCCAGCATTTT.

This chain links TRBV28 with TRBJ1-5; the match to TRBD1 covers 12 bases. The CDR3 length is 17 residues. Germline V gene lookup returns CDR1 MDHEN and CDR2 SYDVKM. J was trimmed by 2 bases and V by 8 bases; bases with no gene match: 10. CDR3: CASRDRGRGGRNQPQHF. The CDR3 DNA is TGTGCCAGCCGGGACAGGGGGCGGGGGGGTCGCAATCAGCCCCAGCATTTT. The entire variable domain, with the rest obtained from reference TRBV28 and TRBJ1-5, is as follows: DVKVTQSSRYLVKRTGEKVFLECVQDMDHENMFWYRQDPGLGLRLIYFSYDVKMKEKGDIPEGYSVSREKKERFSLILESASTNQTSMYLCASRDRGRGGRNQPQHFGDGTRLSIL.

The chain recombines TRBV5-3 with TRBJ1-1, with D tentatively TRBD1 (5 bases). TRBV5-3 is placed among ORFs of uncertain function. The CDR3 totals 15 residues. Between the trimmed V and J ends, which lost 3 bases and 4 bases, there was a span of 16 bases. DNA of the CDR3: TGTGCCAGAAGCTGGGGTAAGGGGTTTTGCACTGAAGCTTTCTTT. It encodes CARSWGKGFCTEAFF.

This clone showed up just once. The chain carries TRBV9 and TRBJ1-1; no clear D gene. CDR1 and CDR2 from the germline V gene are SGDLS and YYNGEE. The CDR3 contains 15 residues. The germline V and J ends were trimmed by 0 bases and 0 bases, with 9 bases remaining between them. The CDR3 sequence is CASSVGGLMNTEAFF. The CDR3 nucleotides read TGTGCCAGCAGCGTAGGAGGGCTGATGAACACTGAAGCTTTCTTT. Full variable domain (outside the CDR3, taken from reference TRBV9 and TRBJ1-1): DSGVTQTPKHLITATGQRVTLRCSPRSGDLSVYWYQQSLDQGLQFLIQYYNGEERAKGNILERFSAQQFPDLHSELNLSSLELGDSALYFCASSVGGLMNTEAFFGQGTRLTVV.

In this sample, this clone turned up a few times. The CDR3 DNA sequence: TGTGCCAGCAGCTTAAGTATAGACACAGATACGCAGTATTTT. Amino acid sequence: CASSLSIDTDTQYF. The chain joins TRBV7-9 to TRBJ2-3; D is uncertain. The V gene lost 2 bases and the J gene lost 2 bases, with 8 bases spanning the gap. CDR1 and CDR2 (germline): SEHNR, FQNEAQ (reference sequence). CDR3 length equals 14 residues.

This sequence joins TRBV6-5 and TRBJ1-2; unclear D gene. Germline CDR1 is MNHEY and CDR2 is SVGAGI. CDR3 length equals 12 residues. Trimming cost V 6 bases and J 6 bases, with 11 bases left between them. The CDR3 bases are TGTGCCAGCAGCCACTTGGGCGATGGCTACACCTTC. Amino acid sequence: CASSHLGDGYTF.

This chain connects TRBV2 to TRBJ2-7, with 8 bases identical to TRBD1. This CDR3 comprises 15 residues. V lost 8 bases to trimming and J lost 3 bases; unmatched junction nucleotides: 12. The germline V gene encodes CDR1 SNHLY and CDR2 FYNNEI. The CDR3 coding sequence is TGTGCCAGCCTTGAGACAGGGGTCGTGAACTACGAGCAGTACTTC. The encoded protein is CASLETGVVNYEQYF.

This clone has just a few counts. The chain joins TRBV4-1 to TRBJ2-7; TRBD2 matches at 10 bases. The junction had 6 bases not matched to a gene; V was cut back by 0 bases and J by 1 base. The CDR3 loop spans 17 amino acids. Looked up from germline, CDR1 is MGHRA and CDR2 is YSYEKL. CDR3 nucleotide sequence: TGCGCCAGCAGCCAAGAGCCCCTAGCGGGGGTGTCCTACGAGCAGTACTTC. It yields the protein CASSQEPLAGVSYEQYF.

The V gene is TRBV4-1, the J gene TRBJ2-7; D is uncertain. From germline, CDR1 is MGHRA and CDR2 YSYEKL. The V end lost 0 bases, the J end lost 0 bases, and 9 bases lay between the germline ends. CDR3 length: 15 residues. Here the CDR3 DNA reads TGCGCCAGCAGCCAAGAATGGGCTACCTCCTACGAGCAGTACTTC. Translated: CASSQEWATSYEQYF.

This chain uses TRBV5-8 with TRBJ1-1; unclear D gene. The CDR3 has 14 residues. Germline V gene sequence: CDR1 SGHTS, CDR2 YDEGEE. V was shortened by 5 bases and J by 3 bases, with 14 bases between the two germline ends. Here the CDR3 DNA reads TGTGCCAGCAGTTACGCCCGCAGATACACTGAAGCTTTCTTT. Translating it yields CASSYARRYTEAFF.